The subject of this entry is one TCR beta chain. Its antigen is as yet unknown. The sample belongs to a study of long-term antiretroviral therapy in people with HIV. It was version v3.0 of the immunoSEQ assay that was run at survey level. Method: immunoSEQ multiplex PCR; TCRdb's copy keeps in-frame clones and lacks some. The top ten hold around 5.3% of the sample, which has around 27,000 clones, about 90% seen once. Per the germline V gene, CDR1 is LGHNA and CDR2 is YSLEER. This CDR3 region has 15 residues. V shed 5 bases and J shed 1 base, with 15 bases lying between them. General study results and limits: Nothing was known about ART adherence, viral resistance or changes in therapy. CDR3 lengths in HIV samples spanned a narrower range than controls.

Amounts of about 0.9-11 million cryopreserved PBMC were held in the samples before DNA extraction. The genes are TRBV4-3 and TRBJ2-7; D could derive from TRBD1 or TRBD2 (6 bases each). The sequence was collected from a man younger than 40 with HIV. The sample in question was unsorted PBMCs, obtained almost 4.6 years after starting antiretroviral therapy. The CDR3 nucleotides read TGCGCCAGCAGCATAGACAGGAGGGGATCCTACGAGCAGTACTTC. This codes for CASSIDRRGSYEQYF.